This TCR beta chain stems from a study of regulatory T cells in long-lasting Graves disease. Study results and limitations: With persistent disease, TRBV28, TRBJ1-2 and TRBJ2-5 were the favored segments. Persistent-disease Graves' patients showed less TCR diversity than new cases.

Germline V gene data show CDR1 as GTSNPN and CDR2 as SVGIG (reference sequence). V was trimmed by 4 bases and J by 5 bases, leaving 14 bases between them. This CDR3 is built from 13 residues. With iRepertoire HTBI primers and Arm-PCR of CDR3 regions, TCR beta libraries were built. TCRdb re-called the multiplex PCR reads with MiXCR, one entry per CDR3 protein. This sample carries under 500,000 distinct CDR3 sequences, around 20% of them seen once, and the ten largest clones take 7% to 10%. This clonotype was detected many times. Its antigen is not identified. Time point here: persistent/refractory GD, antithyroid drugs over 5 years with positive TRAb. PBMCs provided the RNA from which the TCR library was made.

This chain uses TRBV30 with TRBJ1-1; D gene uncertain. This sample comprised peripheral blood mononuclear cells (PBMCs), obtained when the disease was refractory, from a patient treated with antithyroid drugs. This receptor was obtained from a female donor with Graves disease. The CDR3 bases are TGTGCCTGGACTTTGAGGGTTGGGACTGAAGCTTTCTTT. Residues: CAWTLRVGTEAFF.